Reported below is one T cell receptor (beta chain). The antigen remains unidentified. These data belong to a study of radiation and T cells in renal cell carcinoma. Assay: immunoSEQ multiplex PCR; the TCRdb copy retains only in-frame clones and omits some. Here the sample spans roughly 160,000 clones, about 87% being singletons. Study-level results: Top tumor clonotypes rose in blood 2 weeks post-radiation, then contracted.

The sample's time point: blood 4 weeks post-SBRT, at nephrectomy. Treatment defined: 15 Gy SBRT to primary tumor, nephrectomy 4 weeks later. Nephrectomy followed 15 Gy stereotactic body radiation by 4 weeks. Blood was sampled at baseline, 2 weeks and 4 weeks after SBRT. Clear cell pathology was present in this patient's renal cell carcinoma. Sample: blood, taken from a patient whose treatment included radiotherapy and nephrectomy. The clonotype originates from a woman aged 45-65 years with renal cell carcinoma.

CDR3 region: CASSLHGGEKLFF. In DNA, the CDR3 is TGTGCCAGCAGCTTGCATGGAGGAGAAAAACTGTTTTTT. The chain uses TRBV5-6 and TRBJ1-4; D is unresolved. V dropped 1 base and J dropped 8 bases, with 9 bases sitting between them. The CDR3 has 13 amino acids. Germline V CDR1 and CDR2: SGHDT, YYEEEE.